The clone carrying this T cell receptor beta chain was seen repeatedly, ten times or more. As yet, its antigen is unknown. It was RNA transcripts that yielded the amplified TCR beta CDR3 regions. The HTBI primer set served for first-round RT-PCR of the TCR CDR3. TCRdb recomputed calls from the multiplex PCR reads with MiXCR, one row per CDR3 protein. Among approximately 250,000 distinct CDR3 sequences, more than 20% were seen once, and the ten largest hold 35% to 40%. The sample originates from a study of T cells in Graves' hyperthyroidism and ophthalmopathy. Study as a whole: Staff took peripheral blood when the initial diagnosis was made, before any treatment began.

Study-level points and caveats: Blood shared most expanded thyroid clonotypes above 0.001. The model identified upcoming ophthalmopathy a median around 7.1 months ahead of onset.

This sequence originates from a woman between 35 and 50 years old with Graves' ophthalmopathy. Sequenced: blood.

For the CDR3, the DNA is TGCGCCACTTCGAGGGGGGGCACGAACTATGGCTACACCTTC. Its protein product is CATSRGGTNYGYTF. This chain uses TRBV4-1 with TRBJ1-2, with D possibly being TRBD1 (6 bases). CDR3 size: 14 residues. CDR1 is MGHRA, CDR2 YSYEKL, per germline. Trimming shortened V by 10 bases and J by 2 bases, and 17 bases separated the two germline ends.